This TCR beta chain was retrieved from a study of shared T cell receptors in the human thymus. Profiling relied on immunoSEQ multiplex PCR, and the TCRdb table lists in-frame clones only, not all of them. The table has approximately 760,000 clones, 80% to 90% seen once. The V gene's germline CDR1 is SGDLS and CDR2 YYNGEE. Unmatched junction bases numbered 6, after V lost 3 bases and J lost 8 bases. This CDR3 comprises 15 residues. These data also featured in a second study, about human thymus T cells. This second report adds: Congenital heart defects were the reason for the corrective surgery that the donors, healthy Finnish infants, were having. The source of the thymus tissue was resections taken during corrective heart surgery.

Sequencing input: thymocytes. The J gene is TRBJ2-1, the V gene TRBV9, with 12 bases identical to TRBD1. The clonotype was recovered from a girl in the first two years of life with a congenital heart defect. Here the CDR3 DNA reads TGTGCCAGCAGCGCGGGACAGGGGGCAGGCGATGAGCAGTTCTTC. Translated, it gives CASSAGQGAGDEQFF. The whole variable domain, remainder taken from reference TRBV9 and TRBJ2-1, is DSGVTQTPKHLITATGQRVTLRCSPRSGDLSVYWYQQSLDQGLQFLIQYYNGEERAKGNILERFSAQQFPDLHSELNLSSLELGDSALYFCASSAGQGAGDEQFFGPGTRLTVL.